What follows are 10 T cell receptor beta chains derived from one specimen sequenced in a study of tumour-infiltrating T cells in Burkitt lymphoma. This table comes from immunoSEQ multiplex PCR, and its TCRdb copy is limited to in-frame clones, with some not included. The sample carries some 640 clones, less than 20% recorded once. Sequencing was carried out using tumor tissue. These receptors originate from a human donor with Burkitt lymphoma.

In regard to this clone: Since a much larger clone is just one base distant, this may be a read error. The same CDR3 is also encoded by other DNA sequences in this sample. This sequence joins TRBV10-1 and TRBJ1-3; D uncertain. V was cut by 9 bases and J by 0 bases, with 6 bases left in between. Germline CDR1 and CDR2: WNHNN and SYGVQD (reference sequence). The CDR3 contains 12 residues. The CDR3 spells CASKSSGNTIYF. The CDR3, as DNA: TGCGCCAGTAAAAGCTCTGGAAACACCATATATTTT.

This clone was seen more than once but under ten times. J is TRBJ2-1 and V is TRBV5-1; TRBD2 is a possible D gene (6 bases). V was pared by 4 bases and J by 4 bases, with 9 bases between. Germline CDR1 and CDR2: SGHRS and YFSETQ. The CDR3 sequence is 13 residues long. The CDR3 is CASSPAGYNEQFF. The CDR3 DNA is TGCGCCAGCAGCCCCGCGGGGTACAATGAGCAGTTCTTC.

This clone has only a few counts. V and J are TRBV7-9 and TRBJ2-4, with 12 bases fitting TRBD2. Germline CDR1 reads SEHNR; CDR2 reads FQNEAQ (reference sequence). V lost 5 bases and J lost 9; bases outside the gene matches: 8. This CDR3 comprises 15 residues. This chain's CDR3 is CASSHLAGGPSIQYF. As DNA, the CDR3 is TGTGCCAGCAGCCATCTAGCGGGGGGGCCTAGCATTCAGTACTTC.

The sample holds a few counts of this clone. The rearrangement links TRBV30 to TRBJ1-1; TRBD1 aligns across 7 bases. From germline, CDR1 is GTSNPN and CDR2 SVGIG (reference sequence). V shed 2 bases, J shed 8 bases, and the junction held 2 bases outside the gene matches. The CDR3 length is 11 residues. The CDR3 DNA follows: TGTGCCTGGAGTCCGACAGGGGAAGCTTTCTTT. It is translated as CAWSPTGEAFF. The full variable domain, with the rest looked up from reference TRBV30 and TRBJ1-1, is SQTIHQWPATLVQPVGSPLSLECTVEGTSNPNLYWYRQAAGRGLQLLFYSVGIGQISSEVPQNLSASRPQDRQFILSSKKLLLSDSGFYLCAWSPTGEAFFGQGTRLTVV.

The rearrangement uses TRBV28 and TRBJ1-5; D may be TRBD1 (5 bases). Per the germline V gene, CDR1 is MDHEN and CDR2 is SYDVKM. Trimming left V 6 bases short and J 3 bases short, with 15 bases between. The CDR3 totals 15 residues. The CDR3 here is CASRPLRENNQPQHF. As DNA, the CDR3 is TGTGCCAGCAGGCCACTCAGGGAAAACAATCAGCCCCAGCATTTT.

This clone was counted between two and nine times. CDR3 sequence reads: CASTGTGGDEQFF. The CDR3 DNA reads as TGTGCCAGCACCGGGACAGGGGGAGATGAGCAGTTCTTC. The chain recombines TRBV2 with TRBJ2-1, with TRBD1 matching 11 bases. CDR1 and CDR2 from the germline V gene are SNHLY and FYNNEI. V shed 7 bases, J shed 8 bases, and the junction held 4 bases outside the gene matches. The CDR3 spans 13 residues.

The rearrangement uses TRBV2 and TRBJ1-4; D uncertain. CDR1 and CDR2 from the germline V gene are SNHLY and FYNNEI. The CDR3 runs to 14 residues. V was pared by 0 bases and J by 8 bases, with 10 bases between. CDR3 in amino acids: CASSEALGWEKLFF. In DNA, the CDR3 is TGTGCCAGCAGTGAAGCCTTGGGGTGGGAAAAACTGTTTTTT.

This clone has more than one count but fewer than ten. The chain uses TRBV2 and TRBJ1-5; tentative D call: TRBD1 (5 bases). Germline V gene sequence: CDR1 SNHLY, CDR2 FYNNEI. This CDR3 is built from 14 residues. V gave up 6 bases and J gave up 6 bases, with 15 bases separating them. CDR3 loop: CASSQGGSTQPQHF. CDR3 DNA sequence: TGTGCCAGCAGCCAGGGAGGGTCCACTCAGCCCCAGCATTTT.

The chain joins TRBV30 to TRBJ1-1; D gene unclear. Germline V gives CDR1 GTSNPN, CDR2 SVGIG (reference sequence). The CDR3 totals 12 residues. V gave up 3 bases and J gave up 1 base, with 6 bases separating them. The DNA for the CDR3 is TGTGCCTGGAGAATGGGGAACACTGAAGCTTTCTTT. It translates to CAWRMGNTEAFF.

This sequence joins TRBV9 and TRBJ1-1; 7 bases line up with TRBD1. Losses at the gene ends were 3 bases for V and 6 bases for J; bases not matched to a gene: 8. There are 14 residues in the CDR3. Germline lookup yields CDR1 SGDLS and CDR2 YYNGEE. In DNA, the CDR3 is TGTGCCAGCAGCGGAGGCCTAACAGGGGCTGAAGCTTTCTTT. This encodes CASSGGLTGAEAFF. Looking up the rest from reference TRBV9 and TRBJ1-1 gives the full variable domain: DSGVTQTPKHLITATGQRVTLRCSPRSGDLSVYWYQQSLDQGLQFLIQYYNGEERAKGNILERFSAQQFPDLHSELNLSSLELGDSALYFCASSGGLTGAEAFFGQGTRLTVV.